The 31 T cell receptor beta chains below were found in one sample sequenced in a study of regulatory T cells in long-lasting Graves disease. Described time point: persistent/refractory GD, antithyroid drugs over 5 years with positive TRAb. There was RNA extracted from PBMCs, and the TCR library was made from it. To make TCR beta libraries, researchers used iRepertoire HTBI primers and Arm-PCR of CDR3 regions. TCRdb re-analysed the multiplex PCR reads in MiXCR, keeping a single row per CDR3 protein. The table records a few hundred thousand distinct CDR3 sequences, 23% of them present only once. The input for sequencing was peripheral blood mononuclear cells (PBMCs), taken when the disease was refractory, from a patient treated with antithyroid drugs. These receptors were obtained from a female donor with Graves disease.

The CDR3 reads CASSLQGSLGGELFF. CDR3 nucleotides: TGTGCCAGCAGTTTGCAGGGGTCGCTTGGCGGGGAGCTGTTTTTT. This chain links TRBV12-3 or TRBV12-4 with TRBJ2-2, with D maybe TRBD1 (6 bases). The germline V and J ends were trimmed by 3 bases and 7 bases, with 15 bases remaining between them. The CDR3 runs 15 residues.

Turning to this clonotype: One base away lies a much larger clone, so this may be a sequencing read error. V gene TRBV2 combines with J gene TRBJ1-5; TRBD1 agrees at 7 bases. The CDR3 is made up of 14 amino acids. CDR1 is SNHLY, CDR2 FYNNEI, per germline. The ends lost 6 bases at V and 5 bases at J; junction bases unmatched: 7. The CDR3 DNA follows: TGTGCCAGCAGCTCCGGGACAGTCGATCAGCCCCAGCATTTT. This translates into CASSSGTVDQPQHF.

A note on this clonotype: The junction does not match germline at one end; this may be a read error. This chain uses TRBV20-1 with TRBJ2-7, with 9 bases lining up with TRBD2. CDR3 size: 14 residues. CDR1 is DFQATT and CDR2 is SNEGSKA in the germline V gene (reference sequence). CDR3 sequence reads: CSAGGSGSSHEQYF. The CDR3 DNA reads as TGCAGTGCTGGTGGTAGCGGGAGCTCCCACGAGCAGTACTTC.

This clonotype was counted ten times or more. The chain uses TRBV11-2 and TRBJ2-7; 11 bases fit TRBD2. Trimming cost V 4 bases and J 0 bases; bases outside gene matches: 2. The length of the CDR3 is 15 residues. Germline loops: CDR1 SGHAT, CDR2 FQNNGV. CDR3 in amino acids: CASSSSGRNSYEQYF. The CDR3 DNA is TGTGCCAGCAGCTCTAGCGGGAGGAACTCCTACGAGCAGTACTTC.

This clonotype has just a few counts. The chain uses TRBV12-3 or TRBV12-4 and TRBJ1-5, with 9 bases that match TRBD1. Losses at the gene ends were 6 bases for V and 2 bases for J; bases not matched to a gene: 5. The CDR3 is 15 residues long. The CDR3 DNA reads TGTGCCAGCAGCGAAACAGGGGGCCGCAATCAGCCCCAGCATTTT. Amino acids: CASSETGGRNQPQHF.

This clonotype turned up a few times. The gene calls are TRBV7-8 and TRBJ1-6; possibly TRBD1 for D (6 bases). Trimming left V 6 bases short and J 1 base short, with 22 bases between. The CDR3 spans 19 residues. From germline, CDR1 is SGHVS and CDR2 FQNEAQ. The CDR3 sequence is CASSPWAGAPRSYNSPLHF. In DNA form, the CDR3 reads TGTGCCAGCAGTCCTTGGGCAGGGGCTCCTCGGTCCTATAATTCACCCCTCCACTTT.

This chain links TRBV20-1 with TRBJ2-1, with 10 bases aligning to TRBD2. This CDR3 is built from 16 residues. CDR1 and CDR2 from the germline V gene are DFQATT and SNEGSKA (reference sequence). J lost 6 bases, V lost 3 bases, and 11 bases had no gene match. The CDR3 region has the DNA TGCAGTGCTAGGGGGGGCCTAGCGGGAGTTGGCAATGAGCAGTTCTTC. It is translated as CSARGGLAGVGNEQFF.

For this clonotype: A much larger clone lies one base from this, so it may be a read error. The chain links TRBV2 to TRBJ1-4; perhaps TRBD1 as D (5 bases). The CDR3 has 15 residues. Germline V lookup: CDR1 SNHLY, CDR2 FYNNEI. As DNA, the CDR3 is TGTGTCAGCAGGAGCGGACACGGGGCTAATGAAAAACTGTTTTTT. This codes for CVSRSGHGANEKLFF.

The V call is TRBV4-1, the J call TRBJ2-7, with 7 bases matching TRBD1. This CDR3 contains 14 residues. The junction had 5 bases not matched to a gene; V was cut back by 3 bases and J by 3 bases. The V gene's germline CDR1 is MGHRA and CDR2 YSYEKL. In DNA, the CDR3 is TGCGCCAGCAGCCAGGCAAGACAGGGCTACGAGCAGTACTTC. This sequence encodes CASSQARQGYEQYF.

About this clonotype: Since no conserved phenylalanine or tryptophan closes the CDR3, a read error is the likely cause. The V gene is TRBV6-5, the J gene TRBJ1-5; 8 bases fit TRBD1. The CDR3 runs to 16 residues. The ends lost 4 bases at V and 4 bases at J; junction bases unmatched: 9. Per germline, CDR1 MNHEY and CDR2 SVGAGI. In nucleotides, the CDR3 is TGTGCCAGCAGTTCAGGACAGGGAGTTGGGAATCAGCCCCAGCATCTT. This encodes CASSSGQGVGNQPQHL.

Concerning this clonotype: A single base separates this from a much larger clone, so it may be a read error. The V and J genes are TRBV11-1 and TRBJ2-4; perhaps TRBD2 as D (6 bases). The germline gives CDR1 SGHAT, CDR2 FQDESV (reference sequence). CDR3 length: 15 residues. Trimming stripped 5 bases from V and 13 bases from J, with 24 bases between. The CDR3 coding sequence is TGTGCCAGCAGCCGGGGGAGGTCTGGGACCAATGAGCAGTACTTC. Protein: CASSRGRSGTNEQYF.

The V and J genes are TRBV20-1 and TRBJ2-1; 7 positions agree with TRBD2. The V segment lost 0 bases and the J segment 10 bases; nucleotides outside the gene matches: 15. CDR3 size: 16 residues. The germline CDR1 and CDR2 sequences are DFQATT and SNEGSKA (reference sequence). CDR3 sequence: CSAREVGAEGGPEQFF. The CDR3 region has the DNA TGCAGTGCTAGAGAAGTAGGAGCGGAGGGAGGGCCCGAGCAGTTCTTC.

This sequence joins TRBV7-3 and TRBJ2-2, with 9 nucleotides matching TRBD1. CDR1 SGHTA and CDR2 FQGTGA come from the germline V gene. This CDR3 contains 17 residues. J was trimmed by 4 bases and V by 0 bases; bases with no gene match: 6. The CDR3 loop is CASSLTGQGGSTGELFF. The CDR3 DNA is TGTGCCAGCAGCTTAACGGGACAGGGAGGGAGCACCGGGGAGCTGTTTTTT.

This clonotype was detected ten times or more. This CDR3 reads CASSAAGLAGKGEQYF. Here the CDR3 DNA reads TGTGCCAGCAGCGCGGCTGGGCTAGCGGGAAAGGGAGAGCAGTACTTC. The chain joins TRBV11-2 to TRBJ2-7, with 9 bases matching TRBD2. The J segment lost 7 bases and the V segment lost 5 bases, leaving 15 bases of the junction unmatched. The CDR3 runs to 16 residues. Germline CDR1 reads SGHAT; CDR2 reads FQNNGV.

The chain combines TRBV9 with TRBJ1-6, with D unclear. CDR3 length: 14 amino acids. The ends were cut back, 0 bases at V and 8 bases at J, with 9 bases in the middle. Germline V gene sequence: CDR1 SGDLS, CDR2 YYNGEE. The CDR3 spells CASSVGDGDSPLHF. CDR3 DNA sequence: TGTGCCAGCAGCGTAGGGGATGGTGATTCACCCCTCCACTTT.

This clonotype was recorded at least ten times. The chain links TRBV7-2 to TRBJ2-7; D is ambiguous. V lost 3 bases and J 3 bases, leaving 9 bases between the germline ends. This CDR3 spans 13 amino acids. Germline V gene lookup returns CDR1 SGHTA and CDR2 FQGNSA. The CDR3 DNA sequence: TGTGCCAGCAGCTTTTGGGTTGGCTACGAGCAGTACTTC. Protein: CASSFWVGYEQYF.

This chain connects TRBV29-1 to TRBJ2-2, with 8 bases fitting TRBD1. CDR3 length: 13 amino acids. The J segment lost 6 bases and the V segment lost 3 bases, leaving 3 bases of the junction unmatched. Germline CDR1 reads SQVTM; CDR2 reads ANQGSEA. The CDR3 DNA reads TGCAGCGTTGACAGGGGGCTTGCCGGGGAGCTGTTTTTT. Amino acid sequence: CSVDRGLAGELFF.

The chain couples TRBV7-3 to TRBJ1-1, with TRBD1 matching over 7 bases. The germline gives CDR1 SGHTA, CDR2 FQGTGA. Losses at the gene ends were 5 bases for V and 3 bases for J; bases not matched to a gene: 6. CDR3 length: 14 amino acids. The CDR3 reads CASSIFGTDTEAFF. CDR3 in DNA: TGTGCCAGCAGCATTTTCGGGACAGACACTGAAGCTTTCTTT.

This clonotype was observed a handful of times. The chain's CDR3 is CASSYRQGVITEAFF. Written as DNA, the CDR3 is TGTGCCAGCAGTTACCGACAGGGTGTTATCACTGAAGCTTTCTTT. This chain links TRBV6-2 or TRBV6-3 with TRBJ1-1; 7 positions agree with TRBD1. V lost 2 bases to trimming and J lost 4 bases; unmatched junction nucleotides: 7. The CDR3 covers 15 residues. Germline loops: CDR1 MNHEY, CDR2 SVGEGT.

This clonotype was picked up many times. V gene TRBV20-1 combines with J gene TRBJ2-5, with D unclear. Trimming took 3 bases from V and 2 from J, leaving 22 bases between them. This CDR3 has 17 amino acids. Germline CDR1 and CDR2: DFQATT and SNEGSKA (reference sequence). The CDR3 DNA is TGCAGTGCTAGCGAGGCTATGCGGATACTCCCGCAAGAGACCCAGTACTTC. Its protein product is CSASEAMRILPQETQYF.

The CDR3 bases are TGTGCCAGCAGTTTCAGGTTTAACAACTATGGCTACACCTTC. Protein product: CASSFRFNNYGYTF. V is TRBV27 and J is TRBJ1-2; D is unresolved. The CDR3 has 14 amino acids. With 3 bases removed from V and 2 bases from J, the gap between germline ends came to 10 bases. CDR1 and CDR2 (germline): MNHEY, SMNVEV (reference sequence).

This clonotype has a count of ten or more. The chain links TRBV2 to TRBJ2-7; TRBD2 agrees at 10 bases. Losses at the gene ends were 6 bases for V and 5 bases for J; bases not matched to a gene: 1. Germline V lookup: CDR1 SNHLY, CDR2 FYNNEI. The CDR3 covers 12 residues. The DNA of the CDR3 is TGTGCCAGCAGGGGGACTAGCGACGAGCAGTACTTC. The encoded protein is CASRGTSDEQYF.

This clonotype was recorded a few times. The rearrangement links TRBV3-1 to TRBJ2-5; 8 bases fit TRBD2. V trimming: 3 bases; J trimming: 2 bases; junction bases outside the gene matches: 5. CDR1 and CDR2 from the germline V gene are LGHDT and YNNKEL (reference sequence). The CDR3 is 15 amino acids. CDR3 bases: TGTGCCAGCAGCCACGGGACTAGAGAGCAAGAGACCCAGTACTTC. Translation gives CASSHGTREQETQYF.

The chain links TRBV20-1 to TRBJ1-2, with D perhaps matching TRBD1 (5 bases). Germline-derived CDR1 and CDR2 are DFQATT and SNEGSKA (reference sequence). The CDR3 loop spans 16 amino acids. Trimming left V 0 bases short and J 2 bases short, with 16 bases between. The CDR3 sequence is CSARDGRSQGNYGYTF. The CDR3 DNA reads TGCAGTGCTAGAGATGGCCGGTCCCAGGGAAACTATGGCTACACCTTC.

The rearrangement uses TRBV10-3 and TRBJ1-3; D possibly corresponds to TRBD1 (5 bases). The CDR3 contains 14 residues. Germline CDR1 ENHRY, CDR2 SYGVKD. Trimming shortened V by 6 bases and J by 0 bases, and 9 bases separated the two germline ends. The CDR3 nucleotides are TGTGCCATCAGCAGGGTGGGCTCTGGAAACACCATATATTTT. Translated: CAISRVGSGNTIYF.

V is TRBV4-1 and J is TRBJ2-2; unclear D gene. The V gene lost 7 bases and the J gene lost 3 bases, with 12 bases spanning the gap. The CDR3 covers 14 residues. CDR1 is MGHRA, CDR2 YSYEKL, per germline. CDR3 residues: CASTRTSDTGELFF. The DNA for the CDR3 is TGCGCCAGCACAAGAACTTCGGACACCGGGGAGCTGTTTTTT.

V gene TRBV7-8 combines with J gene TRBJ2-1; 10 nucleotides line up with TRBD2. V shed 5 bases and J 4 bases; nucleotides not matched to a gene: 5. The CDR3 is made up of 15 amino acids. The germline V gene encodes CDR1 SGHVS and CDR2 FQNEAQ. CDR3 nucleotides: TGTGCCAGCAGCGCCACTAGCGGGGTTTACAATGAGCAGTTCTTC. This sequence encodes CASSATSGVYNEQFF. Based on the CDR3 plus reference TRBV7-8 and TRBJ2-1, the full variable domain is GAGVSQSPRYKVAKRGQDVALRCDPISGHVSLFWYQQALGQGPEFLTYFQNEAQLDKSGLPSDRFFAERPEGSVSTLKIQRTQQEDSAVYLCASSATSGVYNEQFFGPGTRLTVL.

The chain is built from TRBV2 and TRBJ2-7, with 11 bases matching TRBD2. Trimming at V came to 6 bases and at J to 2 bases, leaving 3 bases not matched to a gene. The germline V gene encodes CDR1 SNHLY and CDR2 FYNNEI. CDR3 length equals 14 residues. The DNA for the CDR3 is TGTGCCAGCAGAATGGGACTAGCGGCCTACGAGCAGTACTTC. Translated: CASRMGLAAYEQYF.

This clonotype was seen at least ten times. The chain joins TRBV6-2 or TRBV6-3 to TRBJ2-7; D is unclear. V was shortened by 2 bases and J by 4 bases, with 21 bases between the two germline ends. Germline V gives CDR1 MNHEY, CDR2 SVGEGT. The length of the CDR3 is 17 residues. CDR3 sequence reads: CASSYPEIGPRAYEQYF. In nucleotides, the CDR3 is TGTGCCAGCAGTTACCCCGAAATAGGGCCCCGAGCTTACGAGCAGTACTTC.

J is TRBJ2-7 and V is TRBV5-5; D may be TRBD2 (6 bases). The V and J ends lost 7 bases and 7 bases respectively, with 21 bases between them. This CDR3 contains 14 residues. The germline V gene has CDR1 SGHKS and CDR2 YYEKEE (reference sequence). The CDR3 region is CASGRIASAVEQYF. CDR3 DNA sequence: TGTGCCAGCGGCCGTATCGCTAGCGCCGTAGAGCAGTACTTC. Together with reference TRBV5-5 and TRBJ2-7, the CDR3 gives the full variable domain: DAGVTQSPTHLIKTRGQQVTLRCSPISGHKSVSWYQQVLGQGPQFIFQYYEKEERGRGNFPDRFSARQFPNYSSELNVNALLLGDSALYLCASGRIASAVEQYFGPGTRLTVT.

This clonotype has just a few counts. The V call is TRBV6-1, the J call TRBJ1-4; weak D call: TRBD1 (6 bases). There are 13 residues in the CDR3. The germline V gene encodes CDR1 MNHNS and CDR2 SASEGT. V was clipped by 7 bases and J by 7 bases, with 13 bases between them. CDR3 in DNA: TGTGCCAGCACCAAGGGACACCTTGAAAAACTGTTTTTT. The encoded protein is CASTKGHLEKLFF.